The 18 T cell receptor beta chains below all came from one sample that was sequenced in a study of CD8+CD57+ T cells in acquired aplastic anemia. The study profiled TCR beta VDJ and CDR3 using genomic DNA as template. TCRdb ran MiXCR on the reads and lists one entry per CDR3 protein. The top ten clones hold 16% of a sample with about 190,000 distinct CDR3 sequences, around half of them seen once. The sample was sorted CD4+, CD8+, or CD8+CD57+ T cells (not recorded which) from PBMCs. Every receptor here comes from a human donor in good health, serving as a control.

The V call is TRBV19, the J call TRBJ1-1; D possibly corresponds to TRBD1 (6 bases). The CDR3 sequence is 13 residues long. V gave up 1 base and J gave up 8 bases, with 11 bases separating them. Germline loops: CDR1 LNHDA, CDR2 SQIVND (reference sequence). CDR3 DNA: TGTGCCAGTAGTATAGTCACAGGGAACGAAGCTTTCTTT. Translated: CASSIVTGNEAFF.

The V and J genes are TRBV7-2 and TRBJ1-4; weak D call: TRBD1 (6 bases). The CDR3 is 20 residues long. Trimming left V 0 bases short and J 0 bases short, with 20 bases between. Germline lookup yields CDR1 SGHTA and CDR2 FQGNSA. The CDR3, as DNA: TGTGCCAGCAGCTTAGCGCTAGTTGGGGGGGGGCGAACAACTAATGAAAAACTGTTTTTT. This translates into CASSLALVGGGRTTNEKLFF.

The CDR3 here is CASTLSGNTIYF. The CDR3 DNA sequence: TGTGCCAGCACCCTCTCTGGAAACACCATATATTTT. The V call is TRBV25-1, the J call TRBJ1-3; D is ambiguous. Per germline, CDR1 MGHDK and CDR2 SYGVNS. This CDR3 comprises 12 residues. Trimming took off 7 bases at V and 0 bases at J, with 4 bases between the two ends.

This clonotype was picked up many times. This rearrangement joins TRBV3-1 to TRBJ1-1; D unclear. The CDR3 sequence is 11 residues long. With 0 bases removed from V and 4 bases from J, the gap between germline ends came to 0 bases. Germline values: CDR1 LGHDT, CDR2 YNNKEL (reference sequence). The CDR3 loop is CASSQDTEAFF. CDR3 bases: TGTGCCAGCAGCCAAGACACTGAAGCTTTCTTT.

This clonotype showed up many times. The chain has TRBV20-1 and TRBJ1-4, with D perhaps TRBD1 (5 bases). Trimming took off 4 bases at V and 8 bases at J, with 20 bases between the two ends. This CDR3 is 15 amino acids long. Germline CDR1 and CDR2: DFQATT and SNEGSKA (reference sequence). CDR3 sequence reads: CSATEGADRKEKLFF. For the CDR3, the DNA is TGCAGTGCTACCGAAGGGGCAGATAGGAAGGAAAAACTGTTTTTT.

This clonotype was seen a few times. The chain is built from TRBV19 and TRBJ1-1, with 9 positions matching TRBD1. Germline V gene data show CDR1 as LNHDA and CDR2 as SQIVND (reference sequence). V shed 5 bases and J 6 bases; nucleotides not matched to a gene: 10. This CDR3 spans 15 amino acids. CDR3 sequence reads: CASSLQGAAGPEAFF. In DNA form, the CDR3 reads TGTGCCAGTAGTCTACAGGGGGCCGCGGGCCCTGAAGCTTTCTTT.

This chain's CDR3 is CASSERGIQETQYF. The CDR3 nucleotides are TGTGCCAGTAGCGAGCGGGGAATACAGGAGACCCAGTACTTC. The chain carries TRBV19 and TRBJ2-5, with TRBD2 identical over 7 bases. Germline V gives CDR1 LNHDA, CDR2 SQIVND (reference sequence). Unmatched junction bases numbered 9, after V lost 6 bases and J lost 5 bases. There are 14 residues in the CDR3.

The J gene is TRBJ2-3, the V gene TRBV25-1, with TRBD2 identical over 10 bases. Trimming cost V 0 bases and J 0 bases; bases outside gene matches: 9. Germline-derived CDR1 and CDR2 are MGHDK and SYGVNS. The CDR3 loop spans 19 amino acids. The CDR3 is CASSEYRDLSGGSTDTQYF. CDR3 nucleotides: TGTGCCAGCAGTGAATATCGGGACCTTAGCGGGGGGAGCACAGATACGCAGTATTTT. Full variable domain (outside the CDR3, taken from reference TRBV25-1 and TRBJ2-3): EADIYQTPRYLVIGTGKKITLECSQTMGHDKMYWYQQDPGMELHLIHYSYGVNSTEKGDLSSESTVSRIRTEHFPLTLESARPSHTSQYLCASSEYRDLSGGSTDTQYFGPGTRLTVL.

This clonotype has a count of ten or more. The chain is built from TRBV2 and TRBJ1-4; 11 bases line up with TRBD1. The germline CDR1 and CDR2 sequences are SNHLY and FYNNEI. V trimming: 6 bases; J trimming: 2 bases; junction bases outside the gene matches: 2. This CDR3 region has 15 residues. The CDR3 loop is CASSRDRGTNEKLFF. CDR3 nucleotide sequence: TGTGCCAGCAGCCGGGACAGGGGGACTAATGAAAAACTGTTTTTT.

This clonotype was recorded at least ten times. The rearrangement uses TRBV3-1 and TRBJ1-5, with D hard to call. CDR3 length: 14 amino acids. The V end lost 3 bases, the J end lost 0 bases, and 6 bases lay between the germline ends. Germline V gene data show CDR1 as LGHDT and CDR2 as YNNKEL (reference sequence). CDR3 amino acids: CASSQVNSNQPQHF. In nucleotides, the CDR3 is TGTGCCAGCAGCCAGGTAAATAGCAATCAGCCCCAGCATTTT.

The chain links TRBV10-1 to TRBJ2-1; D ambiguous. CDR3 length: 13 residues. V dropped 4 bases and J dropped 3 bases, with 7 bases sitting between them. Looked up from germline, CDR1 is WNHNN and CDR2 is SYGVQD (reference sequence). Here the CDR3 DNA reads TGCGCCAGCAGTGTATCCTACTACAATGAGCAGTTCTTC. Amino acid sequence: CASSVSYYNEQFF.

This clonotype has just one count. Compared with germline, one end of the junction differs, possibly owing to a read error. This chain links TRBV10-3 with TRBJ1-6; D not resolved. Germline V gene lookup returns CDR1 ENHRY and CDR2 SYGVKD. The CDR3 sequence is 13 residues long. This CDR3 is CAISEGINSPPHF. The CDR3 bases are TGTGCCATCAGTGAAGGCATTAATTCACCCCCCCACTTT.

The J gene is TRBJ1-1, the V gene TRBV6-2 or TRBV6-3; D gene unclear. Trimming shortened V by 8 bases and J by 2 bases, and 12 bases separated the two germline ends. Germline loops: CDR1 MNHEY, CDR2 SVGEGT. The CDR3 has 13 amino acids. CDR3 sequence (DNA): TGTGCCAGCGAGGAAACTGGAAACACTGAAGCTTTCTTT. Protein product: CASEETGNTEAFF.

The V and J genes are TRBV20-1 and TRBJ1-4; 10 nucleotides agree with TRBD1. Germline CDR1 and CDR2: DFQATT and SNEGSKA (reference sequence). The ends lost 3 bases at V and 3 bases at J; junction bases unmatched: 7. This CDR3 comprises 16 residues. The CDR3 DNA reads TGCAGTGCTAGTAGCGTGGGGACAGGGGCTAATGAAAAACTGTTTTTT. Its protein product is CSASSVGTGANEKLFF.

This clonotype showed up just a few times. The V and J genes are TRBV19 and TRBJ2-3, with 8 bases identical to TRBD1. This CDR3 contains 15 residues. Germline V lookup: CDR1 LNHDA, CDR2 SQIVND (reference sequence). The trim removed 6 bases at V and 0 bases at J, leaving 5 bases unmatched. The CDR3 nucleotides are TGTGCCAGTAGGACACAGGGGGATAGCACAGATACGCAGTATTTT. This translates into CASRTQGDSTDTQYF.

On this clonotype: A read error is possible here, since a much larger clone lies one base away. This chain connects TRBV4-3 to TRBJ1-1; D remains unclear. There are 14 residues in the CDR3. Germline lookup yields CDR1 LGHNA and CDR2 YSLEER. Trimming removed 8 bases at V and 5 bases at J, with 18 bases between. Here the CDR3 DNA reads TGCGCCAGCGGCCCCGGAGAACGGTTGACTGAAGCTTTCTTT. It codes for CASGPGERLTEAFF.

This clonotype was observed at least ten times. The chain links TRBV14 to TRBJ2-2, with a tentative D call TRBD2 (5 bases). This CDR3 contains 17 residues. Germline CDR1 is SGHDN and CDR2 is FVKESK. V was trimmed by 3 bases and J by 4 bases, leaving 18 bases between them. This CDR3 is CASSHIIGVSGTGELFF. In nucleotides, the CDR3 is TGTGCCAGCAGCCACATCATCGGGGTGAGCGGCACCGGGGAGCTGTTTTTT. Using reference TRBV14 and TRBJ2-2 for the parts outside the CDR3, the full variable domain is EAGVTQFPSHSVIEKGQTVTLRCDPISGHDNLYWYRRVMGKEIKFLLHFVKESKQDESGMPNNRFLAERTGGTYSTLKVQPAELEDSGVYFCASSHIIGVSGTGELFFGEGSRLTVL.

The genes are TRBV20-1 and TRBJ1-5; 7 nucleotides match TRBD1. The CDR3 runs 13 residues. Germline values: CDR1 DFQATT, CDR2 SNEGSKA (reference sequence). V shed 5 bases and J 5 bases; nucleotides not matched to a gene: 6. CDR3: CSAHGQAHQPQHF. In DNA, the CDR3 is TGCAGTGCTCATGGACAGGCTCATCAGCCCCAGCATTTT.